This TCR beta chain stems from a study of neurological immune-mediated disorders. TCRdb independently ran MiXCR on the 5' RACE reads; one entry per CDR3 protein. Of tens of thousands of distinct CDR3 sequences in the sample, roughly 2.5% were seen once. V shed 7 bases and J shed 6 bases, with 10 bases lying between them. Germline-derived CDR1 and CDR2 are MNHNY and SVGAGI (reference sequence). This CDR3 has 12 residues. There are many counts of this clonotype. Sequencing used PBMCs. V usage is TRBV6-6 and J usage is TRBJ2-1; D may match TRBD1 or TRBD2 (5 bases each). This receptor was taken from a man aged 45-65 years with multiple sclerosis. In DNA form, the CDR3 reads TGTGCCAGCACCCGTGGGGGCAATGAGCAGTTCTTC. As protein: CASTRGGNEQFF.